This T cell receptor (beta chain) was retrieved from a study of blood T cell repertoires in COVID-19. Study at large: Donors in the United States, Italy and Spain gave samples during acute or convalescent COVID-19.

Assay used: immunoSEQ multiplex PCR; TCRdb lists only in-frame clones, some missing. The table lists approximately 410,000 clones, 86% of them singletons. This CDR3 region has 15 residues. The junction had 5 bases not matched to a gene; V was cut back by 3 bases and J by 5 bases. The germline gives CDR1 LNHNV, CDR2 YYDKDF (reference sequence). The sequence came from a woman aged 25 to 39 with active or convalescent COVID-19. V gene TRBV15 combines with J gene TRBJ1-1; TRBD1 matches at 11 bases. The specimen was peripheral blood. The CDR3 spells CATSSRDRGGTEAFF. The CDR3 DNA follows: TGTGCCACCAGCAGCAGGGACAGGGGGGGAACTGAAGCTTTCTTT.